These T cell receptor beta chains were read from a single sample in a study of T cells in localized non-small cell lung cancer. Profiling relied on immunoSEQ multiplex PCR, and the TCRdb table lists in-frame clones only, not all of them. The sample includes some 72,000 clones, approximately 84% of them seen just once. The sample was peripheral blood, taken before any cancer treatment. Receptor source: a man aged 40 to 69 with stage I lung adenocarcinoma. Both conserved end residues are part of each CDR3. The D gene is left open where the match is weak. A clone size is listed for some rows: how often the clone was seen (once, few, many), or a class if it is expanded.

few,.,TRBV6-6,TRBJ1-4,CASRDRRSEKLFF,TGTGCCAGCCGAGACAGACGCAGTGAAAAACTGTTTTTT
few,.,TRBV2,TRBJ2-7,CASSGGVGSYEQYF,TGTGCCAGCAGTGGTGGAGTCGGCTCCTACGAGCAGTACTTC
.,TRBD2,TRBV18,TRBJ2-3,CASSPLSSGNTDTQYF,TGTGCCAGCTCACCACTTTCTAGCGGCAACACAGATACGCAGTATTTT
.,.,TRBV7-9,TRBJ2-4,CASSGSERNIQYF,TGTGCCAGCAGCGGATCGGAGAGAAACATTCAGTACTTC
.,.,TRBV2,TRBJ1-2,CASPKVGGPHYGYTF,TGTGCCAGTCCCAAAGTCGGGGGGCCCCACTATGGCTACACCTTC
.,.,TRBV5-1,TRBJ2-7,CASSGLNAYEQYF,TGCGCCAGCTCCGGACTGAACGCTTACGAGCAGTACTTC
.,TRBD1,TRBV10-3,TRBJ1-4,CAISDSTGPNEKLFF,TGTGCCATCAGTGATTCGACAGGGCCTAATGAAAAACTGTTTTTT
.,TRBD1,TRBV7-2,TRBJ2-7,CASRTGTVSFEQYF,TGTGCCAGCAGAACAGGGACAGTCAGTTTCGAGCAGTACTTC
.,.,TRBV6-1,TRBJ1-4,CASSPQLLNEKLFF,TGTGCCAGCAGCCCTCAACTACTGAATGAAAAACTGTTTTTT
.,TRBD1,TRBV18,TRBJ2-7,CASSQTGTGSSYEQYF,TGTGCCAGCTCACAAACCGGGACAGGGAGCTCCTACGAGCAGTACTTC
.,.,TRBV7-9,TRBJ2-3,CASRPDIDTQYF,TGTGCCAGCAGACCCGACATCGATACGCAGTATTTT
few,TRBD2,TRBV19,TRBJ2-7,CASSPGTSGSSYEQYF,TGTGCCAGTAGTCCCGGGACTAGCGGGAGCTCCTACGAGCAGTACTTC
.,.,TRBV28,TRBJ1-2,CASSSQQGTGNYGYTF,TGTGCCAGCAGTTCCCAACAGGGTACGGGTAACTATGGCTACACCTTC
.,TRBD2,TRBV27,TRBJ2-1,CASSGLAGGYNEQFF,TGTGCCAGCAGTGGACTAGCGGGAGGGTACAATGAGCAGTTCTTC
.,.,TRBV7-9,TRBJ1-6,CASSPQQYNSPLHF,TGTGCCAGCAGCCCGCAGCAATATAATTCACCCCTCCACTTT
.,.,TRBV11-1,TRBJ2-4,CASSLAPLATKNIQYF,TGTGCCAGCAGCTTAGCTCCACTAGCCACCAAAAACATTCAGTACTTC
.,TRBD2,TRBV4-1,TRBJ2-1,CASSPRTSGYNEQFF,TGCGCCAGCAGCCCCCGGACTAGCGGATACAATGAGCAGTTCTTC
.,.,TRBV5-4,TRBJ2-4,CASSSSASAKNIQYF,TGTGCCAGCAGCTCATCGGCTTCAGCCAAAAACATTCAGTACTTC